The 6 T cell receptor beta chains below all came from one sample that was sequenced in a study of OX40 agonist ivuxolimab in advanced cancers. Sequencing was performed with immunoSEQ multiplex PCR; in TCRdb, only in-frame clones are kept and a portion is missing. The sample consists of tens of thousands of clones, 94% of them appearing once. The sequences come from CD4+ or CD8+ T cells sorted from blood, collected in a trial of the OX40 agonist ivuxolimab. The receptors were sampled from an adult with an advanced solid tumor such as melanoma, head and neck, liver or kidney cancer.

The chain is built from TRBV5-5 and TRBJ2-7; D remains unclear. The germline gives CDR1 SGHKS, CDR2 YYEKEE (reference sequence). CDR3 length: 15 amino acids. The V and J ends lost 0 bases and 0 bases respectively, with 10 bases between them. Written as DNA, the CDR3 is TGTGCCAGCAGCTTGGGTATGAGCAGCTCCTACGAGCAGTACTTC. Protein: CASSLGMSSSYEQYF.

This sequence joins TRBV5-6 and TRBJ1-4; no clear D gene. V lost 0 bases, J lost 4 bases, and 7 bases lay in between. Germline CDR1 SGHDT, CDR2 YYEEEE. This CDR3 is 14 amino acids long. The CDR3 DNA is TGTGCCAGCAGCTTGGACAGATATAATGAAAAACTGTTTTTT. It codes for CASSLDRYNEKLFF. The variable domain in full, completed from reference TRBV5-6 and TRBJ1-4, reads DAGVTQSPTHLIKTRGQQVTLRCSPKSGHDTVSWYQQALGQGPQFIFQYYEEEERQRGNFPDRFSGHQFPNYSSELNVNALLLGDSALYLCASSLDRYNEKLFFGSGTQLSVL.

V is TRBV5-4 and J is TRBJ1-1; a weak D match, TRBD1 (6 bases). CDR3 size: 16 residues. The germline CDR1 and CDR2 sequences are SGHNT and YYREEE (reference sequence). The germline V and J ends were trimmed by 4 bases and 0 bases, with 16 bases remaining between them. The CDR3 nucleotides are TGTGCCAGCAGCCGAGGGGGGGGGTTTATGAACACTGAAGCTTTCTTT. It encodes CASSRGGGFMNTEAFF.

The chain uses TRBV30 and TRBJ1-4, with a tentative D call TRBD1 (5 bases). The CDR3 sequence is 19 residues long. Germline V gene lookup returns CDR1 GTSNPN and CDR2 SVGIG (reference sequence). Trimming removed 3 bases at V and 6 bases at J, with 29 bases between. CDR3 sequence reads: CAWSTLGSPEDIGYEKLFF. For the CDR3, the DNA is TGTGCCTGGAGCACGTTGGGCAGCCCGGAGGACATAGGCTATGAAAAACTGTTTTTT.

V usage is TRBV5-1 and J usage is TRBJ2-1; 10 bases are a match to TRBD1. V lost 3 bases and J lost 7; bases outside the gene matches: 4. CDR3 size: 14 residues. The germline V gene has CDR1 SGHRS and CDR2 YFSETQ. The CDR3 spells CASSSGQGGNEQFF. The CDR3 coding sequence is TGCGCCAGCAGCTCTGGACAGGGGGGGAATGAGCAGTTCTTC.

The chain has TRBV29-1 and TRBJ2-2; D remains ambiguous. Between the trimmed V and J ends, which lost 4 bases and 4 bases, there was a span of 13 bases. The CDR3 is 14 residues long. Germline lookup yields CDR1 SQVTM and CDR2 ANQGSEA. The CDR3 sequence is CSVVLTTSTGELFF. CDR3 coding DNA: TGCAGCGTTGTGCTTACTACGAGCACCGGGGAGCTGTTTTTT.